This T cell receptor beta chain was recorded in a study of T cell responses to AZD1222 COVID-19 vaccine. CDR1 and CDR2 from the germline V gene are DFQATT and SNEGSKA (reference sequence). This CDR3 comprises 15 residues. Deletions cut 3 bases from V and 0 bases from J, with 9 bases between. As concerns this clone: Its target is not known.

The study, taken as a whole, reports: Spike regions recognized by vaccine-associated CD4 TCRs spanned the protein, led by 160-218 and 743-854. Two doses of AZD1222 preceded a rise in Spike-specific TCR breadth and depth. Clonal diversity may have been underestimated, and the donors were mostly white British, with more females than males.

Assay used: immunoSEQ multiplex PCR; TCRdb lists only in-frame clones, some missing. The sample lists around 95,000 clones, around 90% occurring once. This sequence originates from an adult in good health. V usage is TRBV20-1 and J usage is TRBJ1-6; perhaps TRBD1 as D (5 bases). The source material was peripheral blood, sampled on day 0 of AZD1222 vaccination. This CDR3 is CSASDGGSYNSPLHF. The DNA for the CDR3 is TGCAGTGCTAGTGACGGGGGCTCCTATAATTCACCCCTCCACTTT.